Sequencing of this T cell receptor (beta chain) was carried out in a study of blood T cell repertoires in COVID-19. For the study at large: There were acute and convalescent COVID-19 samples, and they came from the United States, Italy and Spain. T cells, B-cell-depleted T cells, or PBMCs supplied cDNA or gDNA.

Trimming removed 2 bases from V and 16 bases from J; junction bases left unmatched: 20. Germline V gene lookup returns CDR1 SNHLY and CDR2 FYNNEI. CDR3 length: 19 residues. Sequencing used immunoSEQ multiplex PCR; TCRdb keeps in-frame clones, though not all of them. Altogether approximately 100,000 clones are present, about 85% being singletons, with the ten largest covering about 38%. The chain is built from TRBV2 and TRBJ2-1; 16 positions agree with TRBD2. The receptor was derived from a man aged 80 or over with acute or convalescent COVID-19. Material for sequencing was peripheral blood. DNA of the CDR3: TGTGCCAGCAGTGAACGTTCAGCTCCGGGACTAGCGGGAGGGCTATCGGGATTCTTC. This codes for CASSERSAPGLAGGLSGFF.